The 22 T cell receptor beta chains presented below share a single source sample, sequenced in a study of CD8+ T cells in alopecia areata. Treatment specified: oral pan-JAK inhibitor, 5-10 mg twice daily. RNA was extracted and reverse transcribed into cDNA as the sequencing template. Repertoires were generated with immunoSEQ multiplex PCR, while TCRdb's copy carries only in-frame clones and drops some. The table lists some 190,000 clones, under 80% of them singletons. The sample in question was CD4+ T cells sorted from blood, obtained around week 49, from a patient treated with tofacitinib. Receptors originate from a human donor with alopecia areata.

The table lists this clone with a few counts. The chain uses TRBV29-1 and TRBJ1-2; D unclear. In germline, CDR1 is SQVTM, CDR2 ANQGSEA. V lost 3 bases and J 0 bases, leaving 11 bases between the germline ends. The CDR3 spans 14 residues. This chain's CDR3 is CSVDMGAANYGYTF. The CDR3 DNA follows: TGCAGCGTTGACATGGGAGCAGCTAACTATGGCTACACCTTC. Full variable domain (rest looked up from reference TRBV29-1 and TRBJ1-2): SAVISQKPSRDICQRGTSLTIQCQVDSQVTMMFWYRQQPGQSLTLIATANQGSEATYESGFVIDKFPISRPNLTFSTLTVSNMSPEDSSIYLCSVDMGAANYGYTFGSGTRLTVV.

V usage is TRBV4-3 and J usage is TRBJ2-2; 9 positions agree with TRBD2. V lost 4 bases to trimming and J lost 1 base; unmatched junction nucleotides: 7. Germline V lookup: CDR1 LGHNA, CDR2 YSLEER. This CDR3 has 17 residues. CDR3 sequence (DNA): TGCGCCAGCAGCCGGGTAGCGGGGGCCGGGAACACCGGGGAGCTGTTTTTT. It specifies CASSRVAGAGNTGELFF.

The V call is TRBV5-6, the J call TRBJ2-7; 10 bases map to TRBD1. Per germline, CDR1 SGHDT and CDR2 YYEEEE. Trimming took 4 bases from V and 6 from J; bases not matched to a gene: 22. The CDR3 has 19 amino acids. CDR3 sequence reads: CASSLGTGALSSLEAEQYF. Here the CDR3 DNA reads TGTGCCAGCAGCCTCGGGACAGGGGCCCTTTCCTCCTTGGAGGCCGAGCAGTACTTC.

There are a few counts of this clone. V usage is TRBV7-9 and J usage is TRBJ2-1, with D hard to call. Germline values: CDR1 SEHNR, CDR2 FQNEAQ (reference sequence). V was pared by 1 base and J by 0 bases, with 13 bases between. The CDR3 loop spans 17 amino acids. DNA of the CDR3: TGTGCCAGCAGCTTAGATTCGGCGGCTAGCTCCTACAATGAGCAGTTCTTC. Amino acid sequence: CASSLDSAASSYNEQFF.

In this sample, this clone turned up a few times. The chain links TRBV6-6 to TRBJ2-7; D not resolved. V lost 8 bases and J lost 2, with 16 bases in between. Germline V lookup: CDR1 MNHNY, CDR2 SVGAGI (reference sequence). CDR3 length: 14 amino acids. The CDR3 DNA is TGTGCCAGCTCACCCAAGGTGACCGCCTACGAGCAGTACTTC. Encoded protein: CASSPKVTAYEQYF.

The chain carries TRBV9 and TRBJ2-1; 8 nucleotides agree with TRBD2. Germline CDR1 reads SGDLS; CDR2 reads YYNGEE. CDR3 length equals 16 residues. V trimming: 2 bases; J trimming: 6 bases; junction bases outside the gene matches: 10. CDR3 nucleotide sequence: TGTGCCAGCAGCGTCCAAAGCGGGGGACGCGTCAATGAGCAGTTCTTC. Protein sequence: CASSVQSGGRVNEQFF.

This clone was seen a handful of times. The chain is built from TRBV5-1 and TRBJ2-5; TRBD1 matches 8 bases. The ends lost 4 bases at V and 2 bases at J; junction bases unmatched: 13. The CDR3 is 17 residues long. The V gene's germline CDR1 is SGHRS and CDR2 YFSETQ. The CDR3 sequence is CASSAGRQGALQETQYF. The CDR3, as DNA: TGCGCCAGCAGCGCGGGACGTCAGGGGGCCCTTCAAGAGACCCAGTACTTC.

The chain is built from TRBV7-2 and TRBJ1-2; 7 bases line up with TRBD1. Germline CDR1 is SGHTA and CDR2 is FQGNSA. The V gene end was trimmed by 5 bases and the J gene end by 4 bases; junction bases not matched to a gene: 4. The length of the CDR3 is 13 residues. The CDR3 bases are TGTGCCAGCAGCGGGGCAGGGGGCTATGGCTACACCTTC. Its translation is CASSGAGGYGYTF. Based on the CDR3 plus reference TRBV7-2 and TRBJ1-2, the full variable domain is GAGVSQSPSNKVTEKGKDVELRCDPISGHTALYWYRQSLGQGLEFLIYFQGNSAPDKSGLPSDRFSAERTGGSVSTLTIQRTQQEDSAVYLCASSGAGGYGYTFGSGTRLTVV.

The V call is TRBV29-1, the J call TRBJ2-7, with D uncertain. This CDR3 spans 14 amino acids. The germline CDR1 and CDR2 sequences are SQVTM and ANQGSEA. The V end lost 1 base, the J end lost 0 bases, and 10 bases lay between the germline ends. CDR3 sequence: CSVEVRLASYEQYF. CDR3 nucleotide sequence: TGCAGCGTTGAAGTGAGGCTGGCCTCCTACGAGCAGTACTTC.

The V call is TRBV5-6, the J call TRBJ2-3; 9 bases agree with TRBD1. The CDR3 totals 17 residues. Looked up from germline, CDR1 is SGHDT and CDR2 is YYEEEE. V gave up 0 bases and J gave up 2 bases; unmatched junction bases: 7. In DNA form, the CDR3 reads TGTGCCAGCAGCTTGGTACCGGGACAGGGAACCACAGATACGCAGTATTTT. Amino acids: CASSLVPGQGTTDTQYF.

J is TRBJ2-3 and V is TRBV10-3, with D uncertain. CDR3 length: 14 amino acids. Germline values: CDR1 ENHRY, CDR2 SYGVKD. The germline V and J ends were trimmed by 0 bases and 4 bases, with 8 bases remaining between them. For the CDR3, the DNA is TGTGCCATCAGTGAGTCTGGGGAAGCAGATACGCAGTATTTT. Protein: CAISESGEADTQYF.

In nucleotides, the CDR3 is TGTGCCTGGAGTAAGATCCAGGGGAGCTACGAGCAGTACTTC. As protein: CAWSKIQGSYEQYF. V is TRBV30 and J is TRBJ2-7; TRBD1 might be the D (6 bases). The CDR3 spans 14 residues. Per the germline V gene, CDR1 is GTSNPN and CDR2 is SVGIG (reference sequence). V was cut by 2 bases and J by 3 bases, with 14 bases left in between.

This rearrangement joins TRBV7-2 to TRBJ1-5, with D maybe TRBD1 (6 bases). Germline assignment: CDR1 SGHTA and CDR2 FQGNSA. CDR3 size: 13 residues. Trimming took 8 bases from V and 7 from J, leaving 15 bases between them. CDR3 in amino acids: CASGIRGSQPQHF. CDR3 in DNA: TGTGCCAGCGGTATTAGGGGGAGCCAGCCCCAGCATTTT.

The V gene is TRBV29-1, the J gene TRBJ2-5, with unresolved D. V gave up 1 base and J gave up 4 bases, with 7 bases separating them. The length of the CDR3 is 12 residues. The germline V gene has CDR1 SQVTM and CDR2 ANQGSEA. CDR3 amino acids: CSVEGAVETQYF. As DNA, the CDR3 is TGCAGCGTTGAAGGCGCAGTAGAGACCCAGTACTTC.

This chain uses TRBV29-1 with TRBJ1-1, with 10 nucleotides matching TRBD1. Per germline, CDR1 SQVTM and CDR2 ANQGSEA. Germline trimming cut 8 bases from V and 6 bases from J; bases unmatched to any gene: 6. The CDR3 is 12 amino acids. Here the CDR3 reads CSYGQGDSEAFF. Here the CDR3 DNA reads TGCAGCTACGGACAGGGGGACTCTGAAGCTTTCTTT.

The rearrangement joins TRBV30 to TRBJ1-1; 8 bases map to TRBD1. Germline-derived CDR1 and CDR2 are GTSNPN and SVGIG (reference sequence). The CDR3 runs 12 residues. V lost 2 bases and J lost 11; bases outside the gene matches: 7. This CDR3 is CAWSPTGGGAFF. In DNA, the CDR3 is TGTGCCTGGAGTCCCACAGGGGGTGGTGCTTTCTTT.

The chain employs TRBV29-1 and TRBJ2-7; 7 bases are a match to TRBD2. J lost 4 bases, V lost 7 bases, and 7 bases had no gene match. The V gene's germline CDR1 is SQVTM and CDR2 ANQGSEA. CDR3 length: 12 amino acids. CDR3 amino acids: CSASGTKYEQYF. Written as DNA, the CDR3 is TGCAGCGCCTCCGGGACTAAGTACGAGCAGTACTTC.

The table lists this clone with a few counts. The rearrangement joins TRBV2 to TRBJ1-2; 10 bases are shared with TRBD1. The CDR3 loop spans 17 amino acids. Germline CDR1 and CDR2: SNHLY and FYNNEI. V trimming: 6 bases; J trimming: 4 bases; junction bases outside the gene matches: 14. The CDR3 reads CASSDVPGQGPGYGYTF. Here the CDR3 DNA reads TGTGCCAGCAGCGATGTCCCGGGACAGGGGCCGGGCTATGGCTACACCTTC.

The chain links TRBV5-1 to TRBJ2-7, with D possibly TRBD1 on 6 matching bases. The V and J ends lost 0 bases and 3 bases respectively, with 7 bases between them. The CDR3 runs to 13 residues. CDR1 is SGHRS, CDR2 YFSETQ, per germline. In DNA, the CDR3 is TGCGCCAGCAGCTTGGGGGACAACTACGAGCAGTACTTC. The encoded protein is CASSLGDNYEQYF.

In DNA form, the CDR3 reads TGCGCCAGCAGCTTGGGAGGCAGTCTGGGCAATGAGCAGTTCTTC. This encodes CASSLGGSLGNEQFF. V gene TRBV5-1 combines with J gene TRBJ2-1; D is ambiguous. V was trimmed by 0 bases and J by 6 bases, leaving 13 bases between them. Germline values: CDR1 SGHRS, CDR2 YFSETQ. CDR3 length: 15 residues. The full variable domain, completed using reference TRBV5-1 and TRBJ2-1, is KAGVTQTPRYLIKTRGQQVTLSCSPISGHRSVSWYQQTPGQGLQFLFEYFSETQRNKGNFPGRFSGRQFSNSRSEMNVSTLELGDSALYLCASSLGGSLGNEQFFGPGTRLTVL.

In this sample, this clone turned up once. The chain joins TRBV5-6 to TRBJ2-2; D tentatively fits TRBD1 or TRBD2 (5 bases each). The CDR3 has 16 amino acids. The V gene lost 1 base and the J gene lost 5 bases, with 15 bases spanning the gap. CDR1 and CDR2 (germline): SGHDT, YYEEEE. CDR3 loop: CASSLLGTLETGELFF. CDR3 in DNA: TGTGCCAGCAGCTTGCTCGGGACGCTAGAAACCGGGGAGCTGTTTTTT.

The genes are TRBV7-2 and TRBJ2-1, with 8 bases that match TRBD1. This CDR3 contains 14 residues. Trimming at V came to 5 bases and at J to 8 bases, leaving 8 bases not matched to a gene. Germline values: CDR1 SGHTA, CDR2 FQGNSA. DNA of the CDR3: TGTGCCAGCAGCCCAGGGGGCGCTAGGGATGAGCAGTTCTTC. Its translation is CASSPGGARDEQFF.